The 23 T cell receptor beta chains below were found in one sample sequenced in a study of T-cell memory formation after mild COVID-19. MiXCR, run by TCRdb on the 5' RACE reads, gives a single entry per CDR3 protein. The repertoire holds a few hundred thousand distinct CDR3 sequences, approximately 23% seen once, with under 15% in the top ten. What was sequenced was PBMCs or a T cell subset sorted from them (not recorded which). The receptors were gathered from an adult woman who had mild COVID-19 (a few samples of this study predate the infection). Cell type and time point are not known.

The rearrangement joins TRBV20-1 to TRBJ2-3, with 7 bases identical to TRBD2. V lost 6 bases and J lost 0; bases outside the gene matches: 15. The CDR3 totals 17 residues. Germline CDR1 reads DFQATT; CDR2 reads SNEGSKA (reference sequence). The CDR3 spells CSALTGTNFPSTDTQYF. CDR3 DNA: TGCAGTGCACTGACCGGGACTAACTTTCCAAGCACAGATACGCAGTATTTT.

The rearrangement links TRBV6-5 to TRBJ2-1; TRBD2 agrees at 11 bases. V shed 4 bases, J shed 3 bases, and the junction held 2 bases outside the gene matches. CDR1 is MNHEY and CDR2 is SVGAGI in the germline V gene. This CDR3 comprises 15 residues. CDR3 sequence reads: CASSWGTSGYNEQFF. CDR3 sequence (DNA): TGTGCCAGCAGTTGGGGGACTAGCGGCTACAATGAGCAGTTCTTC.

This clonotype was observed many times. V and J are TRBV15 and TRBJ1-5, with 9 bases that match TRBD1. CDR1 and CDR2 from the germline V gene are LNHNV and YYDKDF (reference sequence). The CDR3 is 18 residues long. The trim removed 8 bases at V and 3 bases at J, leaving 17 bases unmatched. The CDR3: CATAPGQGRLVNNQPQHF. CDR3 in DNA: TGTGCCACCGCTCCGGGACAGGGAAGGCTGGTAAACAATCAGCCCCAGCATTTT.

This chain connects TRBV7-3 to TRBJ2-2; possible D gene TRBD2, 6 bases. The length of the CDR3 is 16 residues. The germline gives CDR1 SGHTA, CDR2 FQGTGA. V was shortened by 5 bases and J by 4 bases, with 17 bases between the two germline ends. The CDR3 is CASSASGTLTTGELFF. For the CDR3, the DNA is TGTGCCAGCAGCGCGTCCGGGACTCTTACCACCGGGGAGCTGTTTTTT.

CDR3 amino acids: CASSFNVKGEGVPLHF. The CDR3 nucleotides read TGTGCCAGCAGTTTCAATGTAAAGGGTGAGGGGGTTCCCCTCCACTTT. The chain uses TRBV12-3 or TRBV12-4 and TRBJ1-6, with D tentatively TRBD1 (6 bases). The CDR3 loop spans 16 amino acids. Trimming pared 3 bases from V and 13 bases from J, leaving 22 bases between.

Many counts were recorded for this clonotype. The CDR3 reads CATSLRQGSFDGYTF. CDR3 coding DNA: TGTGCCACCAGCTTGCGACAGGGGAGCTTTGATGGCTACACCTTC. This sequence joins TRBV15 and TRBJ1-2, with 8 bases lining up with TRBD1. Unmatched junction bases numbered 11, after V lost 5 bases and J lost 6 bases. CDR1 LNHNV and CDR2 YYDKDF come from the germline V gene (reference sequence). The CDR3 is 15 amino acids.

The gene calls are TRBV7-7 and TRBJ2-3; TRBD2 matches at 12 bases. There are 15 residues in the CDR3. Germline CDR1 SSHAT, CDR2 FNYEAQ (reference sequence). The trim removed 2 bases at V and 6 bases at J, leaving 3 bases unmatched. CDR3 loop: CASSLSGTSGDTQYF. The CDR3 DNA reads TGTGCCAGCAGCTTATCCGGGACTAGCGGGGATACGCAGTATTTT.

This clonotype was seen more than once but under ten times. The chain links TRBV19 to TRBJ1-2; no firm D call. Trimming shortened V by 5 bases and J by 3 bases, and 10 bases separated the two germline ends. The CDR3 is 13 residues long. Per the germline V gene, CDR1 is LNHDA and CDR2 is SQIVND (reference sequence). The CDR3 DNA sequence: TGTGCCAGTAGTCCAAAATTAGACTATGGCTACACCTTC. Amino acids: CASSPKLDYGYTF.

This clonotype appeared a few times. The CDR3 is CASSLGGPTNIDTQYF. Written as DNA, the CDR3 is TGCGCCAGCAGCTTGGGAGGACCAACCAATATAGATACGCAGTATTTT. The genes are TRBV5-1 and TRBJ2-3, with D unclear. There are 16 residues in the CDR3. The V gene's germline CDR1 is SGHRS and CDR2 YFSETQ. The V end lost 0 bases, the J end lost 5 bases, and 16 bases lay between the germline ends. Full variable domain (rest looked up from reference TRBV5-1 and TRBJ2-3): KAGVTQTPRYLIKTRGQQVTLSCSPISGHRSVSWYQQTPGQGLQFLFEYFSETQRNKGNFPGRFSGRQFSNSRSEMNVSTLELGDSALYLCASSLGGPTNIDTQYFGPGTRLTVL.

This clonotype came up a few times. The chain employs TRBV7-9 and TRBJ2-1; TRBD1 is a possible D gene (6 bases). Trimming stripped 5 bases from V and 8 bases from J, with 22 bases between. The CDR3 has 16 residues. CDR1 is SEHNR, CDR2 FQNEAQ, per germline (reference sequence). As DNA, the CDR3 is TGTGCCAGCAGCGAACTAGGGACAACTAGTTTCCATGAGCAGTTCTTC. Amino acids: CASSELGTTSFHEQFF.

CDR3 sequence (DNA): TGTGCCAGCATCACCACCGGGGGAACAGATACGCAGTATTTT. This codes for CASITTGGTDTQYF. The chain uses TRBV7-9 and TRBJ2-3; D might be TRBD2 (6 bases). V gave up 7 bases and J gave up 3 bases, with 14 bases separating them. The CDR3 runs 14 residues. Germline CDR1 SEHNR, CDR2 FQNEAQ (reference sequence).

This chain joins TRBV3-1 and TRBJ2-1, with TRBD2 matching over 12 bases. Germline V gene sequence: CDR1 LGHDT, CDR2 YNNKEL (reference sequence). This CDR3 is built from 15 residues. The V gene end was trimmed by 4 bases and the J gene end by 9 bases; junction bases not matched to a gene: 7. CDR3 nucleotide sequence: TGTGCCAGCAGCCCGACTAGCGGGAGTCGGGGTGAGCAGTTCTTC. It specifies CASSPTSGSRGEQFF.

The V call is TRBV15, the J call TRBJ2-5, with 7 nucleotides matching TRBD2. CDR3 length: 15 residues. The germline CDR1 and CDR2 sequences are LNHNV and YYDKDF (reference sequence). V shed 5 bases, J shed 6 bases, and the junction held 12 bases outside the gene matches. CDR3 nucleotides: TGTGCCACCAGCGGGGACGTTTCTAGCGGCCAGACCCAGTACTTC. Amino acid sequence: CATSGDVSSGQTQYF.

The V call is TRBV7-9, the J call TRBJ1-1; 9 bases align to TRBD1. The length of the CDR3 is 15 residues. V was pared by 5 bases and J by 1 base, with 5 bases of the junction left unmatched. Germline CDR1 SEHNR, CDR2 FQNEAQ (reference sequence). The CDR3 loop is CASSPGDRENTEAFF. The CDR3 region has the DNA TGTGCCAGCAGCCCGGGGGACAGGGAGAACACTGAAGCTTTCTTT.

CDR3 protein: CASTPGTSGSYEQFF. CDR3 coding DNA: TGTGCCAGCACCCCAGGGACTAGCGGGAGCTATGAGCAGTTCTTC. The chain uses TRBV4-2 and TRBJ2-1; 14 nucleotides line up with TRBD2. The CDR3 has 15 residues. After removal of 7 bases from V and 8 bases from J, the junction contained 7 bases not matched to a gene. The germline CDR1 and CDR2 sequences are LGHNA and YNFKEQ.

The rearrangement uses TRBV14 and TRBJ2-7, with D tentatively TRBD2 (6 bases). The CDR3 spans 15 residues. Trimming left V 4 bases short and J 2 bases short, with 15 bases between. In germline, CDR1 is SGHDN, CDR2 FVKESK. For the CDR3, the DNA is TGTGCCAGCAGCCTTGAGAGCGGGCGACCCTACGAGCAGTACTTC. This sequence encodes CASSLESGRPYEQYF.

The sample holds many counts of this clonotype. V is TRBV5-1 and J is TRBJ1-1, with D uncertain. Germline V gives CDR1 SGHRS, CDR2 YFSETQ. Trimming removed 0 bases at V and 5 bases at J, with 20 bases between. The CDR3 consists of 17 residues. CDR3 protein: CASSLAQQPRVRTEAFF. For the CDR3, the DNA is TGCGCCAGCAGCTTGGCCCAGCAGCCCCGCGTCCGGACTGAAGCTTTCTTT.

The genes are TRBV19 and TRBJ1-1; D perhaps matches TRBD1 (5 bases). Germline V lookup: CDR1 LNHDA, CDR2 SQIVND (reference sequence). V lost 5 bases, J lost 1 base, and 11 bases lay in between. The CDR3 covers 14 residues. Here the CDR3 reads CASSPRDGNTEAFF. The CDR3 DNA is TGTGCCAGTAGTCCCCGGGACGGGAACACTGAAGCTTTCTTT. Using reference TRBV19 and TRBJ1-1 for the parts outside the CDR3, the full variable domain is DGGITQSPKYLFRKEGQNVTLSCEQNLNHDAMYWYRQDPGQGLRLIYYSQIVNDFQKGDIAEGYSVSREKKESFPLTVTSAQKNPTAFYLCASSPRDGNTEAFFGQGTRLTVV.

For this clonotype: Because it lacks the conserved phenylalanine or tryptophan at the end, this CDR3 is likely a read error. The chain is built from TRBV3-1 and TRBJ2-5; TRBD2 is a possible D gene (6 bases). This CDR3 is built from 14 residues. The V end lost 3 bases, the J end lost 3 bases, and 11 bases lay between the germline ends. CDR1 is LGHDT and CDR2 is YNNKEL in the germline V gene (reference sequence). CDR3 sequence reads: CASSQWDSEETQYV. The CDR3 DNA reads as TGTGCCAGCAGCCAGTGGGACTCCGAAGAGACCCAGTACGTC.

This clonotype was seen a handful of times. The rearrangement links TRBV7-9 to TRBJ2-5, with TRBD2 as a possible D gene (5 bases). Germline assignment: CDR1 SEHNR and CDR2 FQNEAQ (reference sequence). There are 12 residues in the CDR3. V was clipped by 10 bases and J by 5 bases, with 14 bases between them. CDR3 sequence: CATRGSQETQYF. CDR3 nucleotides: TGTGCCACCCGGGGAAGCCAGGAGACCCAGTACTTC.

This chain links TRBV10-3 with TRBJ1-5; D is undetermined. This CDR3 is 15 amino acids long. The germline V gene encodes CDR1 ENHRY and CDR2 SYGVKD. With 3 bases removed from V and 0 bases from J, the gap between germline ends came to 9 bases. The CDR3 DNA reads TGTGCCATCAGTGACGGGCACAATAGCAATCAGCCCCAGCATTTT. This codes for CAISDGHNSNQPQHF.

This clonotype was seen a few times. The chain combines TRBV12-3 or TRBV12-4 with TRBJ1-3; D ambiguous. CDR3 length: 14 amino acids. Trimming left V 6 bases short and J 1 base short, with 10 bases between. The CDR3, as DNA: TGTGCCAGCAGCCTCGCAGGATCTGGAAACACCATATATTTT. Protein: CASSLAGSGNTIYF.

This clonotype has more than one count but fewer than ten. This chain joins TRBV29-1 and TRBJ1-1; perhaps TRBD1 as D (5 bases). The CDR3 consists of 12 residues. The V gene's germline CDR1 is SQVTM and CDR2 ANQGSEA. V lost 6 bases and J 0 bases, leaving 8 bases between the germline ends. The CDR3 coding sequence is TGCAGCGTGGGACTCATGAACACTGAAGCTTTCTTT. Translating gives CSVGLMNTEAFF.